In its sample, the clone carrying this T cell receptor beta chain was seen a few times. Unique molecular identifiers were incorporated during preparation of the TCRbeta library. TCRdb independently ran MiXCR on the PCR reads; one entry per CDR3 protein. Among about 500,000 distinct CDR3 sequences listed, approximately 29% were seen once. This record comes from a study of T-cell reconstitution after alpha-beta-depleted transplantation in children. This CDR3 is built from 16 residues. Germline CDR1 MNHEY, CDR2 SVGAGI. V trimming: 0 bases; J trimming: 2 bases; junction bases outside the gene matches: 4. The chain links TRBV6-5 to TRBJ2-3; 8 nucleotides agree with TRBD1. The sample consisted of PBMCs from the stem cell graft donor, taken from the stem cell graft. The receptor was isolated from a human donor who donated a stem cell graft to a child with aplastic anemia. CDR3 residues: CASSYSQGASTDTQYF. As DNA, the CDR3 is TGTGCCAGCAGTTACTCGCAGGGGGCTTCCACAGATACGCAGTATTTT.